This entry is about one T cell receptor beta chain. As yet, its antigen is unknown. This sample was included in a study of early T cells in non-severe SARS-CoV-2 infection. Study-wide context: With bulk RNA from unsorted whole blood as input, sequencing yielded unpaired chains.

Findings of the study overall: Lookups in VDJdb leaned toward anti-spike CD8 responses and missed private and CD4 specificities.

Individual cDNA molecules carried attached unique molecular identifiers. TCRdb called the 5' RACE reads again in MiXCR, with one record for every CDR3 protein. The repertoire holds roughly 70,000 distinct CDR3 sequences, with approximately 13% as singletons. Sequenced sample: whole blood. The TCR comes from an adult who was a healthcare worker with PCR-confirmed SARS-CoV-2 infection or an uninfected control (not recorded which).

The CDR3 is CASVRDGVQETQYF. Written as DNA, the CDR3 is TGTGCCAGCGTTAGGGACGGAGTCCAAGAGACCCAGTACTTC. The chain recombines TRBV6-2 or TRBV6-3 with TRBJ2-5; possibly TRBD1 or TRBD2 for D (5 bases each). The CDR3 sequence is 14 residues long. Germline loops: CDR1 MNHEY, CDR2 SVGEGT. V shed 8 bases and J shed 1 base, with 14 bases lying between them.